The 5 T cell receptor beta chains below come from one sample, sequenced in a study of vaccination effects on CD4 cells after COVID-19. These receptors' antigens are unknown. This table comes from immunoSEQ multiplex PCR, and its TCRdb copy is limited to in-frame clones, with some not included. Among 65,000 to 80,000 clones listed, 60% to 80% were seen once. Researchers isolated CD4+ T cells once approximately ten days of culture had elapsed. The source material was CD4+ T cells from PBMCs cultured without peptide, sampled before COVID-19 vaccination. Receptor source: a human donor who received a COVID-19 vaccine.

The V gene is TRBV20-1, the J gene TRBJ1-2; no clear D. Germline values: CDR1 DFQATT, CDR2 SNEGSKA (reference sequence). This CDR3 spans 11 amino acids. V dropped 1 base and J dropped 12 bases, with 12 bases sitting between them. In DNA, the CDR3 is TGCAGTGCTAGAGGGCGGACGGCGGACACCTTC. Translating it yields CSARGRTADTF.

The genes are TRBV2 and TRBJ1-2; D uncertain. This CDR3 has 11 amino acids. Trimming removed 11 bases at V and 8 bases at J, with 15 bases between. CDR1 is SNHLY and CDR2 is FYNNEI in the germline V gene. CDR3 nucleotides: TGTGCCGGGTGGGGTCGTAAGGGCTACACCTTC. This gives the protein CAGWGRKGYTF.

This clone has only a few counts. The chain is built from TRBV24-1 and TRBJ2-1; 9 nucleotides align to TRBD1. Germline loops: CDR1 KGHDR, CDR2 SFDVKD. CDR3 length: 15 residues. With 0 bases clipped from V and 6 bases from J, the junction kept 2 bases outside the gene matches. CDR3 coding DNA: TGTGCCACCAGTGATTTGAGGACAGGGGTCAATGAGCAGTTCTTC. Its translation is CATSDLRTGVNEQFF.

V is TRBV6-6 and J is TRBJ2-2; D is ambiguous. CDR1 and CDR2 (germline): MNHNY, SVGAGI (reference sequence). Trimming removed 0 bases from V and 5 bases from J, with 10 bases in between. CDR3 length: 15 residues. In nucleotides, the CDR3 is TGTGCCAGCAGTTACTCGGACGCATCGACCGGGGAGCTGTTTTTT. It specifies CASSYSDASTGELFF.

The rearrangement uses TRBV28 and TRBJ1-4, with TRBD1 identical over 11 bases. This CDR3 is 14 amino acids long. Germline CDR1 is MDHEN and CDR2 is SYDVKM. Trimming removed 6 bases from V and 8 bases from J; junction bases left unmatched: 5. CDR3 sequence reads: CASRDRGLTEKLFF. The CDR3 DNA reads TGTGCCAGCAGGGACAGGGGGCTGACGGAAAAACTGTTTTTT.